The 13 T cell receptor beta chains below were found in one sample sequenced in a study of T cells in Graves' hyperthyroidism and ophthalmopathy. RNA transcripts served as the template for amplifying TCR beta CDR3 regions. HTBI primers drove first-round RT-PCR of the TCR CDR3. One entry per CDR3 protein, called by TCRdb with MiXCR from the multiplex PCR reads. This table holds 300,000 to 400,000 distinct CDR3 sequences, 15% to 20% found once. The source material was blood. Source of these receptors: a woman aged 50 to 65 with Graves' hyperthyroidism.

This clonotype was picked up a small number of times. This sequence joins TRBV6-2 or TRBV6-3 and TRBJ1-2; TRBD1 is a possible D gene (5 bases). Germline CDR1 MNHEY, CDR2 SVGEGT. The CDR3 totals 14 residues. The V and J ends lost 4 bases and 5 bases respectively, with 14 bases between them. The CDR3 protein is CASSSSGTGYGYTF. In DNA form, the CDR3 reads TGTGCCAGCAGTTCATCAGGGACCGGTTATGGCTACACCTTC.

The CDR3 loop is CASSRGTEDTQYF. The CDR3 DNA reads as TGCGCCAGCAGCCGGGGGACTGAAGATACGCAGTATTTT. V is TRBV5-1 and J is TRBJ2-3; TRBD2 might be the D (6 bases). There are 13 residues in the CDR3. The germline V gene has CDR1 SGHRS and CDR2 YFSETQ. The germline V and J ends were trimmed by 4 bases and 5 bases, with 11 bases remaining between them.

As to this clonotype: A read error may explain this, as a much larger clone is one base away. The chain is built from TRBV7-9 and TRBJ2-7, with 7 bases aligning to TRBD2. Germline-derived CDR1 and CDR2 are SEHNR and FQNEAQ (reference sequence). This CDR3 has 15 amino acids. The CDR3 coding sequence is TGTGCCAGCAGCTTGCCGACTAGCCGATCCTACGAGCAGTGCGTC. It specifies CASSLPTSRSYEQCV.

This clonotype has more than one count but fewer than ten. This chain connects TRBV20-1 to TRBJ2-1; D unclear. V was pared by 3 bases and J by 4 bases, with 13 bases between. Germline V gene sequence: CDR1 DFQATT, CDR2 SNEGSKA (reference sequence). The CDR3 totals 14 residues. CDR3 region: CSARREIPYNEQFF. The DNA for the CDR3 is TGCAGTGCTAGGCGCGAGATTCCGTACAATGAGCAGTTCTTC.

This clonotype was detected only once. The chain joins TRBV19 to TRBJ1-1, with a possible D match to TRBD1 (5 bases). CDR1 and CDR2 from the germline V gene are LNHDA and SQIVND (reference sequence). The CDR3 runs to 13 residues. The germline V and J ends were trimmed by 5 bases and 5 bases, with 12 bases remaining between them. This chain's CDR3 is CASSPRGSTEAFF. The CDR3 nucleotides are TGTGCCAGTAGTCCAAGGGGTAGTACTGAAGCTTTCTTT.

The J gene is TRBJ1-5, the V gene TRBV15, with unresolved D. CDR1 is LNHNV, CDR2 YYDKDF, per germline (reference sequence). This CDR3 is 12 amino acids long. Trimming removed 1 base at V and 6 bases at J, with 4 bases between. The CDR3 loop is CATSRVSQPQHF. The CDR3 DNA is TGTGCCACCAGCAGAGTTAGTCAGCCCCAGCATTTT.

This clonotype has at least ten counts. The chain couples TRBV30 to TRBJ2-1; 7 bases map to TRBD2. CDR1 is GTSNPN, CDR2 SVGIG, per germline (reference sequence). CDR3 size: 13 residues. J lost 9 bases, V lost 2 bases, and 7 bases had no gene match. CDR3 residues: CAWSSSGVGEQFF. The CDR3, as DNA: TGTGCCTGGAGTAGCAGCGGGGTGGGTGAGCAGTTCTTC.

In this sample, this clonotype turned up many times. J is TRBJ2-5 and V is TRBV5-5; possible D gene TRBD1, 6 bases. Germline V lookup: CDR1 SGHKS, CDR2 YYEKEE (reference sequence). The CDR3 is 13 residues long. V dropped 4 bases and J dropped 3 bases, with 10 bases sitting between them. CDR3 nucleotides: TGTGCCAGCAGCCCGGACAGAGAAGAGACCCAGTACTTC. This translates into CASSPDREETQYF.

This sequence joins TRBV5-1 and TRBJ1-2, with 7 nucleotides matching TRBD1. Germline CDR1 reads SGHRS; CDR2 reads YFSETQ. This CDR3 spans 13 amino acids. V lost 4 bases, J lost 6 bases, and 6 bases stayed unmatched. In nucleotides, the CDR3 is TGCGCCAGCAGCCAGACAGGGTGGGATGGCTACACCTTC. It specifies CASSQTGWDGYTF.

The V call is TRBV6-1, the J call TRBJ1-6; TRBD1 aligns across 8 bases. The length of the CDR3 is 14 residues. Trimming cost V 6 bases and J 9 bases; bases outside gene matches: 7. Germline V gene data show CDR1 as MNHNS and CDR2 as SASEGT. The CDR3 DNA follows: TGTGCCAGCAGCCACGGACAGGGAGCTTCACCCCTCCACTTT. This encodes CASSHGQGASPLHF.

The chain recombines TRBV7-7 with TRBJ2-1; tentatively, D is TRBD2 (5 bases). Germline V gene data show CDR1 as SSHAT and CDR2 as FNYEAQ (reference sequence). This CDR3 has 13 amino acids. Written as DNA, the CDR3 is TGTGCTAGTAGCGTCAAGCTGGAGAGTGAGCAGTTCTTC. It is translated as CASSVKLESEQFF. Full variable domain (remainder filled in from reference TRBV7-7 and TRBJ2-1): GAGVSQSPRYKVTKRGQDVTLRCDPISSHATLYWYQQALGQGPEFLTYFNYEAQPDKSGLPSDRFSAERPEGSISTLTIQRTEQRDSAMYRCASSVKLESEQFFGPGTRLTVL.

J is TRBJ1-4 and V is TRBV5-1; D is perhaps TRBD1 (5 bases). Germline CDR1 SGHRS, CDR2 YFSETQ. Deletions cut 4 bases from V and 5 bases from J, with 18 bases between. The CDR3 sequence is 16 residues long. The CDR3 nucleotides read TGCGCCAGCAGCCCGCAACCAGGTGGGGGGAATGAAAAACTGTTTTTT. Translating gives CASSPQPGGGNEKLFF.

The chain joins TRBV6-5 to TRBJ1-2; D perhaps matches TRBD1 (5 bases). V lost 2 bases to trimming and J lost 2 bases, with 15 bases between them. CDR1 MNHEY and CDR2 SVGAGI come from the germline V gene. This CDR3 is built from 16 residues. CDR3 sequence (DNA): TGTGCCAGCAGTTACCTCAGTGGAAGGGGCAACTATGGCTACACCTTC. Translation gives CASSYLSGRGNYGYTF.